One and the same sample provided the 30 T cell receptor beta chains below, sequenced in a study of blood T cells in healthy people across ages. A J-beta primer mix and a sample-barcoded 5' primer were used in a second PCR of about 7 to 12 cycles. One entry per CDR3 protein, called by TCRdb with MiXCR from the 5' RACE reads. The sample shows fewer than 2 million distinct CDR3 sequences, about two fifths of them seen only once. What was sequenced was blood. Every receptor here comes from a human donor in good health.

This clonotype was counted between two and nine times. The J gene is TRBJ2-7, the V gene TRBV11-2, with D perhaps matching TRBD2 (5 bases). CDR3 length: 16 amino acids. V shed 5 bases and J shed 0 bases, with 17 bases lying between them. CDR1 SGHAT and CDR2 FQNNGV come from the germline V gene. The CDR3 loop reads CASSPGLSPSSYEQYF. CDR3 bases: TGTGCCAGCAGCCCAGGACTGTCCCCTTCCTCCTACGAGCAGTACTTC. Looking up the rest from reference TRBV11-2 and TRBJ2-7 gives the full variable domain: EAGVAQSPRYKIIEKRQSVAFWCNPISGHATLYWYQQILGQGPKLLIQFQNNGVVDDSQLPKDRFSAERLKGVDSTLKIQPAKLEDSAVYLCASSPGLSPSSYEQYFGPGTRLTVT.

The chain uses TRBV5-1 and TRBJ2-7; D perhaps matches TRBD1 (6 bases). CDR3 length: 14 amino acids. Trimming removed 6 bases at V and 3 bases at J, with 16 bases between. CDR1 SGHRS and CDR2 YFSETQ come from the germline V gene. For the CDR3, the DNA is TGCGCCAGCACCGACCGGGACAACCACTACGAGCAGTACTTC. Protein product: CASTDRDNHYEQYF.

V is TRBV27 and J is TRBJ2-1; a possible D gene is TRBD2 (7 bases). This CDR3 comprises 13 residues. CDR1 is MNHEY, CDR2 SMNVEV, per germline (reference sequence). Trimming took off 11 bases at V and 4 bases at J, with 15 bases between the two ends. This CDR3 reads CAAGASGYNEQFF. CDR3 sequence (DNA): TGTGCCGCGGGGGCTAGCGGTTACAATGAGCAGTTCTTC.

This clonotype came up a few times. The chain carries TRBV29-1 and TRBJ2-7, with 8 bases identical to TRBD1. Germline V gives CDR1 SQVTM, CDR2 ANQGSEA. V was clipped by 1 base and J by 2 bases; unmatched bases: 1. The CDR3 is made up of 13 amino acids. The CDR3 DNA reads TGCAGCGTTGAAGGGGACAGGACCTACGAGCAGTACTTC. Protein: CSVEGDRTYEQYF.

The chain couples TRBV5-1 to TRBJ2-5; 8 bases line up with TRBD1. The better agreement between TRBJ2-7 and the DNA end casts doubt on the J call. Germline V CDR1 and CDR2: SGHRS, YFSETQ. The CDR3 loop spans 15 amino acids. CDR3 bases: TGCGCCAGCAGCTTGCGTCAGGGGGCGCCTCCCGAGCAGTACTTC. Protein product: CASSLRQGAPPEQYF.

There are a few counts of this clonotype. The chain uses TRBV7-3 and TRBJ2-3, with D perhaps TRBD1 or TRBD2 (5 bases each). V was shortened by 5 bases and J by 10 bases, with 13 bases between the two germline ends. The CDR3 length is 12 residues. CDR1 and CDR2 from the germline V gene are SGHTA and FQGTGA. DNA for the CDR3: TGTGCCAGCAGCACTCCGGGACGATCGCAGTATTTT. Its translation: CASSTPGRSQYF.

This clonotype was picked up many times. The CDR3 sequence: CSARDVSSGANVLTF. The CDR3 DNA reads as TGCAGTGCTAGGGACGTAAGCTCTGGGGCCAACGTCCTGACTTTC. The rearrangement uses TRBV20-1 and TRBJ2-6, with no clear D. This CDR3 region has 15 residues. Trimming took 3 bases from V and 0 from J, leaving 9 bases between them. In germline, CDR1 is DFQATT, CDR2 SNEGSKA (reference sequence).

This clonotype was counted ten times or more. The chain combines TRBV27 with TRBJ2-7; D is uncertain. Trimming cost V 10 bases and J 0 bases, with 13 bases left between them. This CDR3 is built from 13 residues. Germline V gives CDR1 MNHEY, CDR2 SMNVEV (reference sequence). CDR3 DNA: TGTGCCACCCGGGCCCCGAGCTCCTACGAGCAGTACTTC. Its protein product is CATRAPSSYEQYF.

This chain links TRBV6-6 with TRBJ1-5; 7 positions match TRBD1. CDR1 and CDR2 from the germline V gene are MNHNY and SVGAGI (reference sequence). J lost 0 bases, V lost 4 bases, and 9 bases had no gene match. The CDR3 length is 17 residues. The CDR3 is CASSLSTGPNSNQPQHF. CDR3 nucleotide sequence: TGTGCCAGCAGTTTGTCGACAGGGCCAAATAGCAATCAGCCCCAGCATTTT.

The V and J genes are TRBV5-1 and TRBJ2-1, with 10 positions matching TRBD2. CDR1 and CDR2 (germline): SGHRS, YFSETQ. The CDR3 consists of 16 residues. V gave up 0 bases and J gave up 4 bases; unmatched junction bases: 4. The CDR3 is CASSLGLAGEYNEQFF. The CDR3, as DNA: TGCGCCAGCAGCTTGGGGCTAGCGGGGGAGTACAATGAGCAGTTCTTC.

The genes are TRBV28 and TRBJ2-7; D remains unclear. The germline CDR1 and CDR2 sequences are MDHEN and SYDVKM. The CDR3 contains 14 residues. The germline V and J ends were trimmed by 4 bases and 4 bases, with 14 bases remaining between them. CDR3 in amino acids: CASSSPAQRYEQYF. As DNA, the CDR3 is TGTGCCAGCAGTTCGCCAGCCCAGAGGTACGAGCAGTACTTC.

This clonotype was observed a few times. DNA of the CDR3: TGTGCCAGCAGCTCCACGGACCCGGCGCGAATTTTATCCATCCAGTACTTC. Its protein is CASSSTDPARILSIQYF. This chain connects TRBV7-2 to TRBJ2-7; no definite D call. The ends were cut back, 4 bases at V and 10 bases at J, with 29 bases in the middle. The CDR3 totals 17 residues. Germline CDR1 is SGHTA and CDR2 is FQGNSA.

The DNA of the CDR3 is TGTGCCAGCAGCCAAGATCTGGAATACGAGCAGTACTTC. Protein product: CASSQDLEYEQYF. The chain carries TRBV3-1 and TRBJ2-7; D not certain. CDR1 is LGHDT, CDR2 YNNKEL, per germline (reference sequence). Deletions cut 0 bases from V and 4 bases from J, with 7 bases between. The CDR3 has 13 amino acids.

This clonotype was counted only a few times. The V call is TRBV18, the J call TRBJ1-1, with 9 bases aligning to TRBD1. Germline CDR1 is KGHSH and CDR2 is LQKENI. V shed 3 bases and J 6 bases; nucleotides not matched to a gene: 14. The CDR3 spans 17 residues. The CDR3 DNA reads as TGTGCCAGCTCACCGCAGACCTTACAGGGGGCAGGGGCTGAAGCTTTCTTT. Protein: CASSPQTLQGAGAEAFF.

The chain joins TRBV7-2 to TRBJ2-7, with 7 bases matching TRBD2. Near its end, the DNA agrees better with TRBJ2-1, so the J call may be wrong. The CDR3 is made up of 15 amino acids. Germline lookup yields CDR1 SGHTA and CDR2 FQGNSA. CDR3 DNA sequence: TGTGCCAGCAGTCACCCGGGACTACAACGAAATGAGCAGTTCTTC. Translated: CASSHPGLQRNEQFF.

This chain connects TRBV10-3 to TRBJ2-1; no clear D. V lost 2 bases and J 5 bases, leaving 10 bases between the germline ends. The CDR3 loop spans 14 amino acids. Germline V CDR1 and CDR2: ENHRY, SYGVKD. The CDR3 coding sequence is TGTGCCATCAGTGAGGCCTCTGCTGACAATGAGCAGTTCTTC. This translates into CAISEASADNEQFF.

The sample holds many counts of this clonotype. The J gene is TRBJ2-1, the V gene TRBV7-2, with TRBD1 identical over 9 bases. The CDR3 has 13 residues. V lost 3 bases to trimming and J lost 10 bases; unmatched junction nucleotides: 4. Per germline, CDR1 SGHTA and CDR2 FQGNSA. The CDR3 region is CASSFDRGGEQFF. The CDR3, as DNA: TGTGCCAGCAGCTTTGACAGGGGGGGAGAGCAGTTCTTC.

This clonotype was recorded a few times. The chain is built from TRBV5-6 and TRBJ2-3; D ambiguous. Germline loops: CDR1 SGHDT, CDR2 YYEEEE. The V and J ends lost 4 bases and 6 bases respectively, with 21 bases between them. This CDR3 comprises 16 residues. CDR3 sequence reads: CASSRKTRISGDTQYF. The CDR3 DNA reads as TGTGCCAGCAGCCGAAAGACACGCATCTCCGGGGATACGCAGTATTTT.

The CDR3 loop is CASSHSLETQYF. The CDR3 bases are TGTGCCAGCAGCCACTCCCTAGAGACCCAGTACTTC. The chain uses TRBV3-1 and TRBJ2-5; D remains ambiguous. Trimming left V 3 bases short and J 4 bases short, with 6 bases between. Germline V gene data show CDR1 as LGHDT and CDR2 as YNNKEL (reference sequence). The CDR3 contains 12 residues.

V and J are TRBV7-3 and TRBJ2-1, with TRBD1 identical over 7 bases. The CDR3 covers 14 residues. V gave up 5 bases and J gave up 7 bases; unmatched junction bases: 8. CDR1 and CDR2 from the germline V gene are SGHTA and FQGTGA. The CDR3 here is CASSIRDSANEQFF. Written as DNA, the CDR3 is TGTGCCAGCAGCATACGGGACAGCGCTAATGAGCAGTTCTTC. The whole variable domain, filled in from reference TRBV7-3 and TRBJ2-1, reads GAGVSQTPSNKVTEKGKYVELRCDPISGHTALYWYRQSLGQGPEFLIYFQGTGAADDSGLPNDRFFAVRPEGSVSTLKIQRTERGDSAVYLCASSIRDSANEQFFGPGTRLTVL.

The rearrangement uses TRBV4-2 and TRBJ2-3; the D is unclear. The CDR3 sequence is 13 residues long. The V end lost 1 base, the J end lost 3 bases, and 5 bases lay between the germline ends. Germline V gene lookup returns CDR1 LGHNA and CDR2 YNFKEQ. The CDR3 coding sequence is TGTGCCAGCAGCCAAGCGACTACAGATACGCAGTATTTT. This codes for CASSQATTDTQYF.

The chain uses TRBV19 and TRBJ1-4; D unresolved. Per germline, CDR1 LNHDA and CDR2 SQIVND (reference sequence). The V end lost 6 bases, the J end lost 1 base, and 6 bases lay between the germline ends. This CDR3 spans 13 amino acids. CDR3 nucleotides: TGTGCCAGTAGGAGCAGAACTAATGAAAAACTGTTTTTT. Amino acids: CASRSRTNEKLFF.

This rearrangement joins TRBV5-5 to TRBJ2-1; the match to TRBD2 covers 9 bases. The CDR3 has 15 residues. CDR1 and CDR2 (germline): SGHKS, YYEKEE (reference sequence). V gave up 3 bases and J gave up 6 bases; unmatched junction bases: 7. CDR3 amino acids: CASSSTGTSINEQFF. CDR3 nucleotides: TGTGCCAGCAGCTCAACCGGGACTAGCATCAATGAGCAGTTCTTC.

The chain couples TRBV3-1 to TRBJ1-4; D gene unclear. Trimming left V 1 base short and J 6 bases short, with 12 bases between. The CDR3 is 15 residues long. CDR1 LGHDT and CDR2 YNNKEL come from the germline V gene (reference sequence). For the CDR3, the DNA is TGTGCCAGCAGCCAAGCTCTGGACTGGGATGAAAAACTGTTTTTT. As protein: CASSQALDWDEKLFF.

This clonotype was counted a few times. The rearrangement joins TRBV11-2 to TRBJ2-5, with 11 bases that match TRBD2. V was clipped by 8 bases and J by 5 bases; unmatched bases: 10. This CDR3 is 15 amino acids long. The germline gives CDR1 SGHAT, CDR2 FQNNGV. For the CDR3, the DNA is TGTGCCAGCGGGATAGCGGGGGGGAGGTTGGAGACCCAGTACTTC. It specifies CASGIAGGRLETQYF.

V is TRBV5-1 and J is TRBJ2-7, with 7 bases lining up with TRBD1. Germline V lookup: CDR1 SGHRS, CDR2 YFSETQ. The CDR3 runs 16 residues. V dropped 0 bases and J dropped 3; count of bases not matched to a gene: 9. CDR3 DNA sequence: TGCGCCAGCAGCTTGGGTAGAGGGGGCCAAAGCTACGAGCAGTACTTC. Translation: CASSLGRGGQSYEQYF.

This clonotype came up many times. The J gene is TRBJ2-5, the V gene TRBV6-5, with D perhaps matching TRBD2 (6 bases). There are 14 residues in the CDR3. Germline values: CDR1 MNHEY, CDR2 SVGAGI. V was cut by 4 bases and J by 3 bases, with 12 bases left in between. CDR3 DNA: TGTGCCAGCAGTTCTCCGGGGGTGGAAGAGACCCAGTACTTC. This sequence encodes CASSSPGVEETQYF.

The chain employs TRBV29-1 and TRBJ2-1; no clear D. Trimming cost V 2 bases and J 0 bases, with 8 bases left between them. The CDR3 sequence is 14 residues long. Germline-derived CDR1 and CDR2 are SQVTM and ANQGSEA. CDR3 nucleotides: TGCAGCGTTGAAAACGAGAACTCCTACAATGAGCAGTTCTTC. Protein product: CSVENENSYNEQFF.

The chain joins TRBV7-9 to TRBJ2-3; D is perhaps TRBD1 (6 bases). In germline, CDR1 is SEHNR, CDR2 FQNEAQ (reference sequence). V shed 3 bases and J shed 3 bases, with 16 bases lying between them. CDR3 length: 16 residues. DNA for the CDR3: TGTGCCAGCAGCTTCCGTAGACAGGACGCGACAGATACGCAGTATTTT. This sequence encodes CASSFRRQDATDTQYF. Filled out from reference TRBV7-9 and TRBJ2-3, the complete variable domain reads DTGVSQNPRHKITKRGQNVTFRCDPISEHNRLYWYRQTLGQGPEFLTYFQNEAQLEKSRLLSDRFSAERPKGSFSTLEIQRTEQGDSAMYLCASSFRRQDATDTQYFGPGTRLTVL.

V gene TRBV27 combines with J gene TRBJ2-3, with 14 bases aligning to TRBD2. The CDR3 spans 14 residues. Germline trimming cut 5 bases from V and 6 bases from J; bases unmatched to any gene: 1. Germline-derived CDR1 and CDR2 are MNHEY and SMNVEV (reference sequence). Here the CDR3 reads CASSRLAGGDTQYF. The CDR3 DNA is TGTGCCAGCAGTAGACTAGCGGGGGGGGATACGCAGTATTTT.